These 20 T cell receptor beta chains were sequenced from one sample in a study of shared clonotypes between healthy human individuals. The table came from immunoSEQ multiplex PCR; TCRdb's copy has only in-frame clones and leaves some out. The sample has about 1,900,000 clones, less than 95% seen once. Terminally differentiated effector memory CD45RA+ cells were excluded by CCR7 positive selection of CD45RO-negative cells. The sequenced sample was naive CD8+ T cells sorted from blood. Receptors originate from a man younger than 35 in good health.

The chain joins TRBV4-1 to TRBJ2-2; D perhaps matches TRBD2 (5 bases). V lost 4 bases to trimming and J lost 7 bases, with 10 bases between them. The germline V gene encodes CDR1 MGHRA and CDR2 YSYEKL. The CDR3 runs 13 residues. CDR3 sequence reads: CASSPRGGGELFF. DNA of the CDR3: TGCGCCAGCAGCCCCCGTGGAGGCGGGGAGCTGTTTTTT.

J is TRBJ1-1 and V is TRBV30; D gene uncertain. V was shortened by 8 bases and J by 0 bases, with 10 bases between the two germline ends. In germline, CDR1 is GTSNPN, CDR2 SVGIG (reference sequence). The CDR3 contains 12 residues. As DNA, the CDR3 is TGTGCCATAGATTACATGAACACTGAAGCTTTCTTT. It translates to CAIDYMNTEAFF. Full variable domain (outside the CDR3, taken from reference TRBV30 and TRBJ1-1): SQTIHQWPATLVQPVGSPLSLECTVEGTSNPNLYWYRQAAGRGLQLLFYSVGIGQISSEVPQNLSASRPQDRQFILSSKKLLLSDSGFYLCAIDYMNTEAFFGQGTRLTVV.

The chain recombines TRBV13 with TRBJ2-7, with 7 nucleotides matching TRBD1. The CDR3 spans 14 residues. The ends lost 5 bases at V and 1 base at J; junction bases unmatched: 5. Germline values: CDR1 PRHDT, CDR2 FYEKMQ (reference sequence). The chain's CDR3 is CASSPTGLSYEQYF. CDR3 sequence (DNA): TGTGCCAGCAGCCCGACAGGGCTTTCCTACGAGCAGTACTTC. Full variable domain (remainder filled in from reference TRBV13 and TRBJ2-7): AAGVIQSPRHLIKEKRETATLKCYPIPRHDTVYWYQQGPGQDPQFLISFYEKMQSDKGSIPDRFSAQQFSDYHSELNMSSLELGDSALYFCASSPTGLSYEQYFGPGTRLTVT.

Written as DNA, the CDR3 is TGCGCCAGCAGCCAAGACAAGACTAACTATGGCTACACCTTC. It is translated as CASSQDKTNYGYTF. The genes are TRBV4-1 and TRBJ1-2; D gene ambiguous. This CDR3 spans 14 amino acids. Germline V gene data show CDR1 as MGHRA and CDR2 as YSYEKL. The ends were cut back, 0 bases at V and 0 bases at J, with 5 bases in the middle.

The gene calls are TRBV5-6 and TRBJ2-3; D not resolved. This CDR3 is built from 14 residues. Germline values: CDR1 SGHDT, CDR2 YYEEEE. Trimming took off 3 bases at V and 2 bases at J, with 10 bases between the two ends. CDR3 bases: TGTGCCAGCAGCTCGGTGAATAACACAGATACGCAGTATTTT. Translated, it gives CASSSVNNTDTQYF.

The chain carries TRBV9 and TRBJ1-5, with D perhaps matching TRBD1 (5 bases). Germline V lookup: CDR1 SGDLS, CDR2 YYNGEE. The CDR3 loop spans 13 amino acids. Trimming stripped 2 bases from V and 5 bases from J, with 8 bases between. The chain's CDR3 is CASSVDTDQPQHF. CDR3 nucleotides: TGTGCCAGCAGCGTGGACACAGATCAGCCCCAGCATTTT.

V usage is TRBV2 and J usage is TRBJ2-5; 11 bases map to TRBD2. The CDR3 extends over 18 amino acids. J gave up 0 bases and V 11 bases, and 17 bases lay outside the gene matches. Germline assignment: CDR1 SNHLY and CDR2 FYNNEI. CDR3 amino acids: CAGRSETSGAHDQETQYF. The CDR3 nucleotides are TGTGCCGGTCGGTCGGAGACTAGCGGGGCCCACGACCAAGAGACCCAGTACTTC.

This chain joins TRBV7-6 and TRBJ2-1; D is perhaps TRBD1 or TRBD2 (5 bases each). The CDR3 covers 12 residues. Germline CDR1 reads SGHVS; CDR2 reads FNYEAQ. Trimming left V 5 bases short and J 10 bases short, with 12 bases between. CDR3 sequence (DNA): TGTGCCAGCAGCGAGCGAGGGGTCGAGCAGTTCTTC. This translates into CASSERGVEQFF.

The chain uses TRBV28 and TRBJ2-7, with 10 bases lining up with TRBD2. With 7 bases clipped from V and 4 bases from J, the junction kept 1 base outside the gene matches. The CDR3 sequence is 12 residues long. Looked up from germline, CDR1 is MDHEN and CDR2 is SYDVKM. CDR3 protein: CASTSGGYEQYF. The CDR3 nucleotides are TGTGCCAGCACTAGCGGGGGTTACGAGCAGTACTTC.

The CDR3 sequence is CASSQRAEAGETQYF. Written as DNA, the CDR3 is TGTGCCAGCAGCCAAAGGGCGGAGGCGGGGGAGACCCAGTACTTC. J is TRBJ2-5 and V is TRBV13; perhaps TRBD2 as D (6 bases). CDR1 and CDR2 from the germline V gene are PRHDT and FYEKMQ (reference sequence). The V end lost 5 bases, the J end lost 5 bases, and 18 bases lay between the germline ends. CDR3 length: 15 amino acids.

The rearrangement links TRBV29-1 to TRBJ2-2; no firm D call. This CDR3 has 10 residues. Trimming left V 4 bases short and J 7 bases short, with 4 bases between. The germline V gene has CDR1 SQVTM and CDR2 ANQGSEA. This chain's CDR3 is CSVVDGELFF. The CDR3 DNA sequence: TGCAGCGTTGTGGACGGGGAGCTGTTTTTT.

The CDR3 sequence is CASSPPRDTGSYEQYF. The DNA of the CDR3 is TGTGCCAGCAGCCCGCCCCGGGACACCGGCTCCTACGAGCAGTACTTC. The chain links TRBV7-9 to TRBJ2-7; D may be TRBD1 (6 bases). The CDR3 is made up of 16 amino acids. The V end was cut by 5 bases, the J end by 0 bases, with 17 bases between. CDR1 is SEHNR, CDR2 FQNEAQ, per germline (reference sequence).

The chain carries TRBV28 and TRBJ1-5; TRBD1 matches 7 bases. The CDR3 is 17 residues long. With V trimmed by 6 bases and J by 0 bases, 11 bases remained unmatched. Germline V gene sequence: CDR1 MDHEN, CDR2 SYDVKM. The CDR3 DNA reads TGTGCCAGCAGGTGGGCAGGGGGGTTGTATAGCAATCAGCCCCAGCATTTT. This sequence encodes CASRWAGGLYSNQPQHF.

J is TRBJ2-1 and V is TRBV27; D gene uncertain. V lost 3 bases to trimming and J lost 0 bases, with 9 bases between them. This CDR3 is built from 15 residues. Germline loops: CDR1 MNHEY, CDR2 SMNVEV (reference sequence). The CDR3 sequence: CASSFSASSYNEQFF. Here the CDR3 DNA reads TGTGCCAGCAGTTTTTCCGCGAGCTCCTACAATGAGCAGTTCTTC.

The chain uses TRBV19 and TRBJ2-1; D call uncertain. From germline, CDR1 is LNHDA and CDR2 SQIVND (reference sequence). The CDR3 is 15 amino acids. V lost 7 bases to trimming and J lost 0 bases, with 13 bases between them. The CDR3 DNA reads TGTGCCAGTAAAGGGCCAGATCGCTCCTACAATGAGCAGTTCTTC. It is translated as CASKGPDRSYNEQFF.

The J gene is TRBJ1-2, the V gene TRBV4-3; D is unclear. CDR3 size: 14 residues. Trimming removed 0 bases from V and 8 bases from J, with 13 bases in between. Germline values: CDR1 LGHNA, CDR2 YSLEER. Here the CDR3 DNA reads TGCGCCAGCAGCCAAGACGCAGCTACGTCGGGCTACACCTTC. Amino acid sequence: CASSQDAATSGYTF.

The DNA of the CDR3 is TGTGCCAGCGAGGGGGAGGTTGGGGATGAGCAGTTCTTC. Encoded protein: CASEGEVGDEQFF. The chain has TRBV2 and TRBJ2-1; D is tentatively TRBD1 or TRBD2 (6 bases each). This CDR3 region has 13 residues. Between the trimmed V and J ends, which lost 8 bases and 8 bases, there was a span of 16 bases. The V gene's germline CDR1 is SNHLY and CDR2 FYNNEI.

As DNA, the CDR3 is TGTGCCAGCAGCTTGTTCCAGCGGGGGGCCACAGATACGCAGTATTTT. This encodes CASSLFQRGATDTQYF. J is TRBJ2-3 and V is TRBV13; TRBD2 agrees at 9 bases. The length of the CDR3 is 16 residues. Germline trimming cut 3 bases from V and 2 bases from J; bases unmatched to any gene: 6. Per germline, CDR1 PRHDT and CDR2 FYEKMQ (reference sequence).

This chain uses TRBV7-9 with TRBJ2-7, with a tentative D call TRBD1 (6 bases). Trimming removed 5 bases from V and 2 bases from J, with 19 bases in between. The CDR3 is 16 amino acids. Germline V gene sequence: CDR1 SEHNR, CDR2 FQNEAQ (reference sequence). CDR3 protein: CASSPRAGDGAYEQYF. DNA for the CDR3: TGTGCCAGCAGCCCAAGGGCAGGGGATGGGGCCTACGAGCAGTACTTC. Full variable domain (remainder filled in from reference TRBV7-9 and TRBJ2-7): DTGVSQNPRHKITKRGQNVTFRCDPISEHNRLYWYRQTLGQGPEFLTYFQNEAQLEKSRLLSDRFSAERPKGSFSTLEIQRTEQGDSAMYLCASSPRAGDGAYEQYFGPGTRLTVT.

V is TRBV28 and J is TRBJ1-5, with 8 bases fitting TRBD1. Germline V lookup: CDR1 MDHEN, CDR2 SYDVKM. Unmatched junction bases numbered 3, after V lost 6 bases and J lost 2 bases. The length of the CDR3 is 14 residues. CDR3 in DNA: TGTGCCAGCAGGGACAGGGCCGGCAATCAGCCCCAGCATTTT. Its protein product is CASRDRAGNQPQHF.